A single sample is the source of the 21 T cell receptor beta chains below, sequenced in a study of metastatic and nonmetastatic thyroid tumors. TCRdb reanalyzed the PCR reads with MiXCR. The table includes around 40,000 clones, about 15% detected once. Thyroid surgery took place with no prior treatment in any patient. The sequenced material came from blood. Receptors originate from a male donor with papillary thyroid cancer or a benign thyroid nodule (not recorded which). Some clones in this sample may be carry-over from other donors' samples.

This clone was seen many times. V is TRBV6-1 and J is TRBJ1-1; a possible D gene is TRBD1 (5 bases). Germline V gene sequence: CDR1 MNHNS, CDR2 SASEGT. V lost 7 bases to trimming and J lost 6 bases, with 15 bases between them. This CDR3 contains 13 residues. The CDR3 DNA follows: TGTGCCAGCAACAACGGGGGTGACTCTGAAGCTTTCTTT. Translated: CASNNGGDSEAFF.

To note about this clone: An end of the junction does not agree with germline; a read error may underlie this. The V gene is TRBV30, the J gene TRBJ1-1; TRBD1 is a possible D gene (5 bases). CDR3 length equals 13 residues. Germline V gene sequence: CDR1 GTSNPN, CDR2 SVGIG (reference sequence). CDR3 DNA sequence: TGTGCCTGGAGTTTACTCATTGGGACTGGAGCTTTCTTT. Protein: CAWSLLIGTGAFF.

This clone is labeled medium-sized. The rearrangement joins TRBV7-9 to TRBJ1-6; 7 positions match TRBD1. CDR3 size: 15 residues. The V gene end was trimmed by 0 bases and the J gene end by 10 bases; junction bases not matched to a gene: 6. Germline loops: CDR1 SEHNR, CDR2 FQNEAQ (reference sequence). The CDR3 nucleotides are TGTGCCAGCAGCTTAGCACAGGGGCCCCAGTCACCCCTCCACTTT. This translates into CASSLAQGPQSPLHF.

This clone was detected ten times or more. The chain employs TRBV7-3 and TRBJ2-3; D is unresolved. This CDR3 spans 14 amino acids. The V gene's germline CDR1 is SGHTA and CDR2 FQGTGA. Between the trimmed V and J ends, which lost 5 bases and 3 bases, there was a span of 12 bases. The CDR3 loop reads CASSLLGSTDTQYF. The CDR3 DNA sequence: TGTGCCAGCAGCCTCTTGGGTAGTACAGATACGCAGTATTTT. Supplemented by reference TRBV7-3 and TRBJ2-3, the full variable domain reads GAGVSQTPSNKVTEKGKYVELRCDPISGHTALYWYRQSLGQGPEFLIYFQGTGAADDSGLPNDRFFAVRPEGSVSTLKIQRTERGDSAVYLCASSLLGSTDTQYFGPGTRLTVL.

V gene TRBV5-8 combines with J gene TRBJ1-1, with D perhaps matching TRBD1 (6 bases). Trimming removed 3 bases from V and 11 bases from J, with 17 bases in between. The germline V gene encodes CDR1 SGHTS and CDR2 YDEGEE. The CDR3 consists of 13 residues. CDR3 in amino acids: CASSSDRLNWAFF. DNA for the CDR3: TGTGCCAGCAGCTCTGACAGGCTGAATTGGGCTTTCTTT.

A word on this clone: The limits of the CDR3 on the DNA are not certain, so only TCRdb's listed CDR3 is given. This CDR3 is CARWGGGSVEQYF. The rearrangement uses TRBV28 and TRBJ2-7; TRBD2 was called by the table and not checked on the DNA. Germline V lookup: CDR1 MDHEN, CDR2 SYDVKM. The CDR3 has 13 amino acids, counting both end residues.

Only one count was recorded for this clone. This chain links TRBV4-3 with TRBJ2-3, with D maybe TRBD2 (6 bases). The CDR3 totals 16 residues. Trimming pared 1 base from V and 2 bases from J, leaving 13 bases between. Per the germline V gene, CDR1 is LGHNA and CDR2 is YSLEER. CDR3 amino acids: CASSQVHGSNTDTQYF. DNA of the CDR3: TGCGCCAGCAGCCAAGTGCACGGGAGTAACACAGATACGCAGTATTTT.

This clone occurred a few times. The same CDR3 can be traced to other DNA sequences in this sample. The chain uses TRBV7-9 and TRBJ2-1; possibly TRBD1 for D (5 bases). The CDR3 has 12 amino acids. The germline V gene encodes CDR1 SEHNR and CDR2 FQNEAQ (reference sequence). The V end was cut by 8 bases, the J end by 14 bases, with 19 bases between. The CDR3 loop reads CASSRGGRAEFF. CDR3 DNA: TGTGCCAGCTCCCGAGGCGGCAGGGCCGAGTTCTTC.

There are many counts of this clone. The gene calls are TRBV19 and TRBJ1-1, with D possibly matching TRBD1 (6 bases). Germline V gene data show CDR1 as LNHDA and CDR2 as SQIVND (reference sequence). The CDR3 sequence is 12 residues long. V gave up 11 bases and J gave up 4 bases, with 14 bases separating them. Here the CDR3 reads CAARGLSTEAFF. The CDR3 DNA is TGTGCCGCGCGGGGGCTGAGCACTGAAGCTTTCTTT.

This clone appeared a few times. The chain joins TRBV27 to TRBJ2-7; maybe TRBD2 (6 bases). Germline V CDR1 and CDR2: MNHEY, SMNVEV (reference sequence). This CDR3 comprises 15 residues. V lost 2 bases and J 4 bases, leaving 15 bases between the germline ends. CDR3 region: CASSLGAGLTYEQYF. The CDR3 DNA reads as TGTGCCAGCAGTTTAGGGGCTGGACTAACGTACGAGCAGTACTTC.

Here the CDR3 reads CASSSNPHRGREQYF. The CDR3 region has the DNA TGTGCCAGCAGCTCAAACCCCCACAGGGGGCGGGAGCAGTACTTC. This sequence joins TRBV13 and TRBJ2-7; 9 nucleotides align to TRBD1. Germline CDR1 is PRHDT and CDR2 is FYEKMQ (reference sequence). V dropped 4 bases and J dropped 7; count of bases not matched to a gene: 11. The CDR3 is 15 amino acids.

The V call is TRBV20-1, the J call TRBJ2-7, with 9 bases lining up with TRBD2. CDR3 length: 12 amino acids. Trimming took 3 bases from V and 4 from J; bases not matched to a gene: 1. The V gene's germline CDR1 is DFQATT and CDR2 SNEGSKA (reference sequence). For the CDR3, the DNA is TGCAGTGCTAGCAGCGGGGGGTACGAGCAGTACTTC. This codes for CSASSGGYEQYF.

This clone was recorded many times. This may come from a read error, since a much larger clone is one base off. The sample has other DNA sequences that encode this CDR3 too. The rearrangement joins TRBV11-3 to TRBJ2-1; D not resolved. V lost 2 bases to trimming and J lost 8 bases, with 13 bases between them. The CDR3 contains 14 residues. Germline CDR1 is SGHNT and CDR2 is YENEEA. The DNA for the CDR3 is TGTGCCAGCAGCTTAAGTGGTGGTGTCGATGAGCAGTTCTTC. This codes for CASSLSGGVDEQFF. The full variable domain, rest sourced from reference TRBV11-3 and TRBJ2-1, is EAGVVQSPRYKIIEKKQPVAFWCNPISGHNTLYWYLQNLGQGPELLIRYENEEAVDDSQLPKDRFSAERLKGVDSTLKIQPAELGDSAVYLCASSLSGGVDEQFFGPGTRLTVL.

This clone was picked up many times. The chain employs TRBV24-1 and TRBJ1-2; a possible D gene is TRBD1 (6 bases). The CDR3 runs to 14 residues. Germline V CDR1 and CDR2: KGHDR, SFDVKD. V was trimmed by 3 bases and J by 5 bases, leaving 12 bases between them. CDR3 in amino acids: CATSDRDKKYGYTF. DNA of the CDR3: TGTGCCACCAGTGATCGGGACAAGAAGTATGGCTACACCTTC.

In its sample, this clone was seen many times. The chain uses TRBV6-5 and TRBJ2-3; a possible D gene is TRBD2 (6 bases). Germline V gives CDR1 MNHEY, CDR2 SVGAGI. The CDR3 extends over 15 amino acids. V lost 2 bases and J 3 bases, leaving 12 bases between the germline ends. The DNA of the CDR3 is TGTGCCAGCAGTTACCCGCGGGACGGAACAGATACGCAGTATTTT. Translation: CASSYPRDGTDTQYF.

This clone was recorded at least ten times. The chain links TRBV5-4 to TRBJ2-5; D unresolved. Trimming removed 2 bases at V and 4 bases at J, with 9 bases between. The CDR3 is 13 residues long. Germline V gives CDR1 SGHNT, CDR2 YYREEE (reference sequence). CDR3 DNA sequence: TGTGCCAGCAGCTTTTCCCCGTCAGAGACCCAGTACTTC. The encoded protein is CASSFSPSETQYF.

This clone was seen at least ten times. The rearrangement links TRBV7-9 to TRBJ1-6; D call uncertain. This CDR3 spans 13 amino acids. The germline V and J ends were trimmed by 8 bases and 9 bases, with 14 bases remaining between them. In germline, CDR1 is SEHNR, CDR2 FQNEAQ (reference sequence). CDR3 sequence (DNA): TGTGCCAGCCACCGGGCGGTTCTTTCACCCCTCCACTTT. Protein product: CASHRAVLSPLHF.

This clone was found many times. This chain connects TRBV30 to TRBJ2-1; 7 bases line up with TRBD2. Germline V CDR1 and CDR2: GTSNPN, SVGIG (reference sequence). The length of the CDR3 is 12 residues. The junction had 0 bases not matched to a gene; V was cut back by 3 bases and J by 4 bases. CDR3 loop: CAWSGRYNEQFF. For the CDR3, the DNA is TGTGCCTGGAGCGGGAGGTACAATGAGCAGTTCTTC.

Ten or more counts support this clone. The V call is TRBV18, the J call TRBJ2-7; D may correspond to TRBD1 or TRBD2 (5 bases each). Trimming left V 5 bases short and J 1 base short, with 12 bases between. The CDR3 runs to 14 residues. CDR1 is KGHSH, CDR2 LQKENI, per germline. The CDR3 DNA follows: TGTGCCAGCTCAAGAGGGACGGATTCCTACGAGCAGTACTTC. Its protein is CASSRGTDSYEQYF.

This clone was seen repeatedly, ten times or more. The V gene is TRBV25-1, the J gene TRBJ2-1, with TRBD1 as a possible D gene (6 bases). V lost 3 bases and J lost 0, with 12 bases in between. The germline CDR1 and CDR2 sequences are MGHDK and SYGVNS. CDR3 length: 16 amino acids. As DNA, the CDR3 is TGTGCCAGCAGTGAGAGTACAGGGAGCTCCTACAATGAGCAGTTCTTC. Its protein product is CASSESTGSSYNEQFF.

On this clone itself: This sequence may be a read error, since a much larger clone differs from it by one base. The chain combines TRBV13 with TRBJ2-7; possibly TRBD1 or TRBD2 for D (5 bases each). V was pared by 3 bases and J by 4 bases, with 13 bases between. The CDR3 length is 14 residues. Per germline, CDR1 PRHDT and CDR2 FYEKMQ (reference sequence). The DNA for the CDR3 is TGTGCCAGCAGCTTCGGGGCAGGAGGATACGAGCAGTACTTC. Amino acids: CASSFGAGGYEQYF.